This T cell receptor (beta chain) appears in the sequencing data of a study of shared clonotypes between healthy human individuals. Turning to the study itself: The plates for each donor numbered three CD4 naive, three CD4 memory, two CD8 naive and one CD8 memory.

V shed 5 bases and J 3 bases; nucleotides not matched to a gene: 5. The germline V gene encodes CDR1 MNHEY and CDR2 SMNVEV (reference sequence). The CDR3 has 15 residues. Researchers ran the assay at a deep level. In the source study's methods: ImmunoSEQ gave junction-only sequences without quality scores, so filtering differed. Clones were sequenced by immunoSEQ multiplex PCR, and TCRdb holds only the in-frame ones, with some missing. V, J and clone size are those of that table, while D and trimming were read from the DNA. In the table there are around 2,000,000 clones, about 95% of which are singletons. Terminally differentiated effector memory CD45RA+ cells were excluded from the naive CD8 cells, which were CD45RO-negative and positively selected for CCR7.

The TCR sequence derives from a man aged 18 to 35 in good health. The rearrangement uses TRBV27 and TRBJ2-7, with 12 bases identical to TRBD2. The sequenced sample consisted of naive CD8+ T cells sorted from blood. The CDR3 here is CASSTSGGLGYEQYF. The CDR3 bases are TGTGCCAGCAGTACTAGCGGGGGGCTAGGCTACGAGCAGTACTTC.